The 5 T cell receptor beta chains below all came from one sample that was sequenced in a study of blood T cell repertoires in COVID-19. TCRdb's table, derived via immunoSEQ multiplex PCR, lists solely in-frame clones and lacks some. The sample lists some 170,000 clones, around 85% occurring once. Sequencing input: PBMCs or T cells enriched from blood (not recorded which). Every receptor here comes from a man in his forties who had recovered from COVID-19.

This chain links TRBV5-1 with TRBJ2-5; TRBD2 agrees at 9 bases. Trimming removed 7 bases from V and 7 bases from J; junction bases left unmatched: 20. This CDR3 comprises 17 residues. CDR1 is SGHRS and CDR2 is YFSETQ in the germline V gene. CDR3 sequence (DNA): TGCGCCAGCCACCTAATTGGCGGGAGGGCCGGAGGAGGGACCCAGTACTTC. Translation: CASHLIGGRAGGGTQYF. Full variable domain (outside the CDR3, taken from reference TRBV5-1 and TRBJ2-5): KAGVTQTPRYLIKTRGQQVTLSCSPISGHRSVSWYQQTPGQGLQFLFEYFSETQRNKGNFPGRFSGRQFSNSRSEMNVSTLELGDSALYLCASHLIGGRAGGGTQYFGPGTRLLVL.

The chain recombines TRBV28 with TRBJ1-1; D is perhaps TRBD1 (6 bases). The CDR3 consists of 13 residues. Germline V gives CDR1 MDHEN, CDR2 SYDVKM. Between the trimmed V and J ends, which lost 8 bases and 1 base, there was a span of 11 bases. CDR3 sequence reads: CASLTGRNTEAFF. The CDR3 region has the DNA TGTGCCAGCCTGACAGGTCGGAACACTGAAGCTTTCTTT.

The V gene is TRBV5-1, the J gene TRBJ1-3; D gene unclear. The CDR3 consists of 14 residues. Between the trimmed V and J ends, which lost 2 bases and 0 bases, there was a span of 6 bases. Germline V CDR1 and CDR2: SGHRS, YFSETQ. The DNA of the CDR3 is TGCGCCAGCAGCTTTGCGAGCTCTGGAAACACCATATATTTT. This codes for CASSFASSGNTIYF.

The V and J genes are TRBV28 and TRBJ2-2; 7 nucleotides align to TRBD1. The junction had 5 bases not matched to a gene; V was cut back by 6 bases and J by 1 base. Germline V gene lookup returns CDR1 MDHEN and CDR2 SYDVKM. This CDR3 spans 15 amino acids. The CDR3 sequence is CASRKTGLNTGELFF. CDR3 DNA: TGTGCCAGCAGGAAGACAGGGTTGAACACCGGGGAGCTGTTTTTT.

The chain is built from TRBV19 and TRBJ2-2; tentatively, D is TRBD1 (6 bases). This CDR3 contains 17 residues. The V gene lost 3 bases and the J gene lost 5 bases, with 19 bases spanning the gap. Germline CDR1 and CDR2: LNHDA and SQIVND (reference sequence). The CDR3 bases are TGTGCCAGTAGTATCAGACTGCGGCAGGGGTGGACCGGGGAGCTGTTTTTT. Its protein product is CASSIRLRQGWTGELFF. The complete variable domain, with remaining parts taken from reference TRBV19 and TRBJ2-2, reads DGGITQSPKYLFRKEGQNVTLSCEQNLNHDAMYWYRQDPGQGLRLIYYSQIVNDFQKGDIAEGYSVSREKKESFPLTVTSAQKNPTAFYLCASSIRLRQGWTGELFFGEGSRLTVL.